This T cell receptor beta chain is drawn from a study of shared clonotypes between healthy human individuals. Using immunoSEQ multiplex PCR, the repertoire was profiled, and TCRdb retains in-frame clones only, with some absent. The table has a few million clones, 93% seen once. Germline V CDR1 and CDR2: SGHRS, YFSETQ. The CDR3 loop spans 14 amino acids. V gave up 0 bases and J gave up 0 bases, with 7 bases separating them. In the naive CD8 group, cells lacked CD45RO and were positively selected for CCR7, so terminally differentiated effector memory CD45RA+ cells were left out. The V gene is TRBV5-1, the J gene TRBJ2-7; D is unclear. This TCR came from a man aged 18 to 30 in good health. Some clones in this sample may be carry-over from other donors' samples. The source material was naive CD8+ T cells from PBMCs. CDR3 sequence reads: CASSLVLNSYEQYF. The DNA of the CDR3 is TGCGCCAGCAGCTTGGTCCTAAACTCCTACGAGCAGTACTTC. The full variable domain, completed using reference TRBV5-1 and TRBJ2-7, is KAGVTQTPRYLIKTRGQQVTLSCSPISGHRSVSWYQQTPGQGLQFLFEYFSETQRNKGNFPGRFSGRQFSNSRSEMNVSTLELGDSALYLCASSLVLNSYEQYFGPGTRLTVT.